This TCR beta chain was recovered during a study of T cells after yellow fever vaccination. Overall study results and limits: Detected again after the booster were most primary-vaccination clones, at 96% CD4 and 88% CD8.

This clonotype was seen only a few times. Its antigen is unidentified. 5'RACE template switching generated TCR cDNA, adding a universal primer site and UMIs. TCRdb reanalysed the 5' RACE reads using MiXCR and keeps one entry per CDR3 protein. The sample records hundreds of thousands of distinct CDR3 sequences, 15% to 20% being singletons. Germline V gene sequence: CDR1 MNHEY, CDR2 SVGEGT. This CDR3 is 14 amino acids long. J gave up 6 bases and V 5 bases, and 7 bases lay outside the gene matches. The specimen was PBMCs, collected 15 days after the yellow fever booster vaccination. This clonotype was obtained from a man younger than 45 who received the YFV17D yellow fever vaccine. The gene calls are TRBV6-2 or TRBV6-3 and TRBJ2-1, with TRBD2 matching 7 bases. This CDR3 is CASSGVAGLNEQFF. DNA of the CDR3: TGTGCCAGCAGTGGGGTAGCGGGTCTCAATGAGCAGTTCTTC.